The sequence of this T cell receptor beta chain was determined in a study of cytomegalovirus exposure and HLA in healthy donors. The study's findings and limits: Many donors shared some public TCRs, even though most TCR sequences were rare. Investigators reported 150 to 200 TCR beta chains as tied to cytomegalovirus.

Measured with immunoSEQ multiplex PCR; TCRdb has only the in-frame clones, and not every one. The sample includes roughly 220,000 clones, under 95% of them seen just once. Per germline, CDR1 MNHEY and CDR2 SVGAGI. The V and J ends lost 7 bases and 7 bases respectively, with 10 bases between them. This CDR3 region has 11 residues. A remark on this clone: The antigen is not known.

The source material was PBMCs. The rearrangement links TRBV6-5 to TRBJ1-1; unclear D gene. This receptor was taken from a woman in her late teens or twenties in good health and CMV-seronegative. This CDR3 is CASITRSEAFF. The CDR3 DNA follows: TGTGCCAGCATTACCCGGAGTGAAGCTTTCTTT.